This T cell receptor (beta chain) was documented in a study of vaccination and CD4 T cells after COVID-19. The Oncomine TCR Beta short-read assay sequenced DNA from cultured CD4+ T cells. The authors extracted genomic DNA from cultured CD4+ T cells. Using its own MiXCR run on the PCR reads, TCRdb lists one record per CDR3 protein. The sample lists 9,000 to 15,000 distinct CDR3 sequences, 56% seen once, with approximately 15% in the top ten. As concerns this clonotype: The antigen is unknown.

Treatment described: approximately 11-day PBMC culture with coronavirus spike peptide pools or control peptides (ViraFEST assay). Germline V lookup: CDR1 DFQATT, CDR2 SNEGSKA (reference sequence). The CDR3 has 17 amino acids. V was trimmed by 0 bases and J by 2 bases, leaving 20 bases between them. The sequencing input was CD4+ T cells from blood, cultured in vitro. This receptor was obtained from a human donor who had recovered from COVID-19. The chain combines TRBV20-1 with TRBJ2-7; D possibly corresponds to TRBD2 (6 bases). CDR3 coding DNA: TGCAGTGCTAGAGATTGGAGGGAGTATCGAAGCCCCTACGAGCAGTACTTC. This translates into CSARDWREYRSPYEQYF.